These 9 T cell receptor beta chains were all obtained from the same sample, sequenced in a study of shared clonotypes between healthy human individuals. Only in-frame clones appear in the TCRdb table, and some are missing; sequencing was by immunoSEQ multiplex PCR. The table shows approximately 1.9 million clones, with roughly 95% occurring only once. Cells designated naive CD8 were CD45RO-negative and were positively selected for CCR7, with terminally differentiated effector memory CD45RA+ cells excluded. Sequencing was carried out using naive CD8+ T cells from PBMCs. These receptors came from a man in his late teens or twenties in good health. Some clones in this sample may be carry-over from other donors' samples.

There are a few counts of this clone. The same CDR3 also results from other DNA sequences found in this sample. The chain links TRBV19 to TRBJ1-5, with D unclear. V dropped 5 bases and J dropped 0 bases, with 5 bases sitting between them. CDR1 LNHDA and CDR2 SQIVND come from the germline V gene (reference sequence). CDR3 length: 13 residues. The CDR3 protein is CASSPGSNQPQHF. The DNA for the CDR3 is TGTGCCAGTAGTCCAGGTAGCAATCAGCCCCAGCATTTT.

The chain combines TRBV27 with TRBJ2-3; D gene ambiguous. Deletions cut 5 bases from V and 3 bases from J, with 18 bases between. Germline V gene sequence: CDR1 MNHEY, CDR2 SMNVEV (reference sequence). The CDR3 consists of 16 residues. The CDR3 coding sequence is TGTGCCAGCAGTCCCCATGGGGTGGAATTAACAGATACGCAGTATTTT. Encoded protein: CASSPHGVELTDTQYF.

The chain recombines TRBV12-5 with TRBJ2-1; perhaps TRBD2 as D (6 bases). The germline V gene has CDR1 LGHNT and CDR2 FRNRAP. The CDR3 has 17 amino acids. V was shortened by 4 bases and J by 2 bases, with 18 bases between the two germline ends. The CDR3 nucleotides are TGTGCTAGTGGTTCCGTCCGGGGGACCCCTACCTACAATGAGCAGTTCTTC. Translated: CASGSVRGTPTYNEQFF.

As for this clone: The same CDR3 arises from other DNA sequences in this sample as well. This chain links TRBV27 with TRBJ2-3; 8 nucleotides match TRBD1. Trimming removed 6 bases from V and 1 base from J; junction bases left unmatched: 3. The CDR3 spans 14 residues. CDR1 and CDR2 (germline): MNHEY, SMNVEV (reference sequence). CDR3 amino acids: CASSSDRGTDTQYF. CDR3 DNA sequence: TGTGCCAGCAGCTCGGACAGGGGCACAGATACGCAGTATTTT.

Details on this clone: The same CDR3 arises from other DNA sequences in this sample as well. The CDR3 region has the DNA TGCGCCAGCAGCCAAGGACAGGGGCGATCCTACGAGCAGTACTTC. Translation: CASSQGQGRSYEQYF. This sequence joins TRBV4-3 and TRBJ2-7; 8 positions agree with TRBD1. With V trimmed by 1 base and J by 1 base, 3 bases remained unmatched. The CDR3 extends over 15 amino acids. Germline V lookup: CDR1 LGHNA, CDR2 YSLEER.

Points on this clone: Other DNA sequences in this specimen translate into the identical CDR3. The chain is built from TRBV9 and TRBJ1-5; 9 bases fit TRBD1. The CDR3 extends over 15 amino acids. Germline-derived CDR1 and CDR2 are SGDLS and YYNGEE. The V and J ends lost 2 bases and 1 base, in that order; junction bases with no gene match: 1. Here the CDR3 DNA reads TGTGCCAGCAGCGTCGGGACAGGGAGCAATCAGCCCCAGCATTTT. The encoded protein is CASSVGTGSNQPQHF. Drawing the rest from reference TRBV9 and TRBJ1-5, the complete variable domain is DSGVTQTPKHLITATGQRVTLRCSPRSGDLSVYWYQQSLDQGLQFLIQYYNGEERAKGNILERFSAQQFPDLHSELNLSSLELGDSALYFCASSVGTGSNQPQHFGDGTRLSIL.

This clone was recorded once. This chain's CDR3 is CASRDGLNTEAFF. Here the CDR3 DNA reads TGCGCCAGCAGGGACGGGTTGAACACTGAAGCTTTCTTT. V gene TRBV5-1 combines with J gene TRBJ1-1; no clear D. The CDR3 is made up of 13 amino acids. CDR1 is SGHRS and CDR2 is YFSETQ in the germline V gene. V dropped 5 bases and J dropped 0 bases, with 8 bases sitting between them.

The chain couples TRBV7-6 to TRBJ1-2, with 8 bases lining up with TRBD1. This CDR3 spans 13 amino acids. CDR1 and CDR2 from the germline V gene are SGHVS and FNYEAQ. Trimming at V came to 7 bases and at J to 7 bases, leaving 8 bases not matched to a gene. CDR3 residues: CASTDQGAAGYTF. For the CDR3, the DNA is TGTGCCAGCACCGATCAGGGGGCCGCTGGCTACACCTTC.

This chain connects TRBV28 to TRBJ1-1; unclear D gene. The length of the CDR3 is 15 residues. V lost 6 bases to trimming and J lost 1 base, with 15 bases between them. Germline values: CDR1 MDHEN, CDR2 SYDVKM. The CDR3 nucleotides are TGTGCCAGCAGGGCCACTAAACAGTGGAACACTGAAGCTTTCTTT. The encoded protein is CASRATKQWNTEAFF.